The next 7 T cell receptor beta chains were all read from a single sample in a study of blood T cell repertoires in COVID-19. Method: immunoSEQ multiplex PCR; TCRdb's copy keeps in-frame clones and lacks some. Among 260,000 or so clones, about 80% were seen once, and the ten largest hold 3.5% to 4%. Source material: PBMCs or T cells enriched from blood (not recorded which). The receptors shown here come from a woman in her forties who had been exposed to COVID-19.

V and J are TRBV2 and TRBJ1-2; D is unclear. Germline lookup yields CDR1 SNHLY and CDR2 FYNNEI. The CDR3 spans 17 residues. V was trimmed by 0 bases and J by 0 bases, leaving 14 bases between them. CDR3 in amino acids: CASSEARLPSTNYGYTF. In nucleotides, the CDR3 is TGTGCCAGCAGTGAAGCGCGGTTGCCTTCTACTAACTATGGCTACACCTTC.

The genes are TRBV2 and TRBJ2-5; D possibly corresponds to TRBD2 (6 bases). Germline-derived CDR1 and CDR2 are SNHLY and FYNNEI. This CDR3 is built from 15 residues. Deletions cut 4 bases from V and 4 bases from J, with 16 bases between. Here the CDR3 DNA reads TGTGCCAGCAGTGCCTTCGGGGGTATGGGAGAGACCCAGTACTTC. The encoded protein is CASSAFGGMGETQYF.

CDR3 sequence reads: CSVEVAGGPNTGELFF. Here the CDR3 DNA reads TGCAGCGTTGAGGTAGCGGGGGGCCCTAACACCGGGGAGCTGTTTTTT. This chain links TRBV29-1 with TRBJ2-2; 10 positions agree with TRBD2. The CDR3 is 16 residues long. Per germline, CDR1 SQVTM and CDR2 ANQGSEA. V was pared by 3 bases and J by 2 bases, with 6 bases of the junction left unmatched.

The CDR3 loop is CASSLVSSGGLAKNIQYF. The CDR3, as DNA: TGTGCCAGCAGCTTAGTGTCTAGCGGGGGGTTAGCCAAAAACATTCAGTACTTC. The chain recombines TRBV7-2 with TRBJ2-4, with 11 bases lining up with TRBD2. Germline V gene sequence: CDR1 SGHTA, CDR2 FQGNSA. After removal of 1 base from V and 0 bases from J, the junction contained 5 bases not matched to a gene. The length of the CDR3 is 18 residues.

Details on this clone: The sample contains more than one DNA sequence encoding this CDR3. The rearrangement joins TRBV19 to TRBJ2-3; TRBD2 matches at 10 bases. In germline, CDR1 is LNHDA, CDR2 SQIVND (reference sequence). This CDR3 region has 15 residues. Losses at the gene ends were 1 base for V and 3 bases for J; bases not matched to a gene: 1. The chain's CDR3 is CASSIGAGGTDTQYF. CDR3 nucleotide sequence: TGTGCCAGTAGTATAGGAGCGGGGGGGACAGATACGCAGTATTTT.

The chain uses TRBV2 and TRBJ1-1; the D gene is possibly TRBD1 (5 bases). Trimming took 6 bases from V and 7 from J, leaving 21 bases between them. In germline, CDR1 is SNHLY, CDR2 FYNNEI. The CDR3 contains 15 residues. Here the CDR3 reads CASSKRAGGVIEAFF. The CDR3 coding sequence is TGTGCCAGCAGCAAAAGGGCCGGGGGGGTGATTGAAGCTTTCTTT.

V usage is TRBV2 and J usage is TRBJ2-7, with 7 bases lining up with TRBD1. The V gene's germline CDR1 is SNHLY and CDR2 FYNNEI. This CDR3 comprises 12 residues. J was trimmed by 4 bases and V by 6 bases; bases with no gene match: 3. The CDR3 bases are TGTGCCAGCAGAAGACAGGGTTACGAGCAGTACTTC. It is translated as CASRRQGYEQYF.